These T cell receptor beta chains were read from a single sample in a study of T-cell reconstitution after alpha-beta-depleted transplantation in children. TCRdb used MiXCR to reprocess the PCR reads, holding one entry per CDR3 protein. The sample includes 700,000 to 950,000 distinct CDR3 sequences, roughly 16% of them seen just once. Sequences were derived from PBMCs, mostly from graft donor cells, sampled 360 days after TCRalphabeta/CD19-depleted stem cell transplant. All receptors derive from a male patient younger than 18 who had a stem cell transplant for acute lymphoblastic leukemia, so the T cells may come from the graft donor. Both conserved end residues are part of each CDR3. A D gene is named only where the DNA matches it firmly. Some rows have no size entry. The others give once, few or many, or a class for an expanded clone.

j_call: TRBJ2-1; v_call: TRBV15; d_call: .; clone_size: .; cdr3_aa: CATSRSGLLGSYNEQFF; cdr3_nt: TGTGCCACCAGCAGATCGGGACTTTTAGGTTCCTACAATGAGCAGTTCTTC
j_call: TRBJ2-1; v_call: TRBV20-1; d_call: TRBD2; clone_size: few; cdr3_aa: CSASFAGGSYNEQFF; cdr3_nt: TGCAGTGCTAGTTTTGCGGGGGGCTCCTACAATGAGCAGTTCTTC
j_call: TRBJ1-1; v_call: TRBV5-1; d_call: .; clone_size: few; cdr3_aa: CASSLDGTFEAFF; cdr3_nt: TGCGCCAGCAGTTTGGACGGGACGTTTGAAGCTTTCTTT
j_call: TRBJ2-1; v_call: TRBV9; d_call: TRBD1; clone_size: once; cdr3_aa: CASSVVEGQARNEQFF; cdr3_nt: TGTGCCAGCAGCGTAGTAGAAGGACAGGCGCGAAATGAGCAGTTCTTC
j_call: TRBJ2-2; v_call: TRBV27; d_call: TRBD1; clone_size: few; cdr3_aa: CASSLGQGSVTGELFF; cdr3_nt: TGTGCCAGCAGTTTAGGACAGGGATCTGTCACCGGGGAGCTGTTTTTT
j_call: TRBJ2-1; v_call: TRBV7-3; d_call: .; clone_size: few; cdr3_aa: CASSSPGAASSYNEQFF; cdr3_nt: TGTGCCAGCAGCTCCCCGGGGGCTGCGAGCTCCTACAATGAGCAGTTCTTC
j_call: TRBJ2-5; v_call: TRBV11-2; d_call: .; clone_size: .; cdr3_aa: CASSLVRRGGGGETQYF; cdr3_nt: TGTGCCAGCAGCTTAGTTCGCCGGGGAGGGGGGGGAGAGACCCAGTACTTC
j_call: TRBJ2-1; v_call: TRBV12-3/TRBV12-4; d_call: .; clone_size: .; cdr3_aa: CASSLAGEAIGEQFF; cdr3_nt: TGTGCCAGCAGTTTAGCGGGAGAGGCTATTGGTGAGCAGTTCTTC
j_call: TRBJ2-5; v_call: TRBV9; d_call: TRBD1; clone_size: few; cdr3_aa: CASSVENPGTGMGETQYF; cdr3_nt: TGTGCCAGCAGCGTAGAAAACCCCGGGACAGGGATGGGAGAGACCCAGTACTTC
j_call: TRBJ2-7; v_call: TRBV12-3/TRBV12-4; d_call: .; clone_size: many; cdr3_aa: CASSLPDTYEQYF; cdr3_nt: TGTGCCAGCAGTCTACCCGATACCTACGAGCAGTACTTC
j_call: TRBJ2-2; v_call: TRBV28; d_call: TRBD1; clone_size: .; cdr3_aa: CASSWDRRFTGELFF; cdr3_nt: TGTGCCAGCAGTTGGGACAGGCGTTTCACCGGGGAGCTGTTTTTT
j_call: TRBJ1-3; v_call: TRBV7-9; d_call: TRBD1; clone_size: few; cdr3_aa: CASSSPYRGAGNTIYF; cdr3_nt: TGTGCCAGCAGTTCCCCATACAGGGGCGCTGGAAACACCATATATTTT
j_call: TRBJ2-3; v_call: TRBV20-1; d_call: .; clone_size: few; cdr3_aa: CSARLTALGTQYF; cdr3_nt: TGCAGTGCTAGGTTAACGGCACTAGGTACGCAGTATTTT
j_call: TRBJ2-1; v_call: TRBV5-1; d_call: .; clone_size: few; cdr3_aa: CASSPIPGGNEQFF; cdr3_nt: TGCGCCAGCAGCCCGATTCCGGGTGGCAATGAGCAGTTCTTC
j_call: TRBJ2-7; v_call: TRBV4-1; d_call: .; clone_size: .; cdr3_aa: CASRATGGRHEQYF; cdr3_nt: TGCGCCAGCAGGGCGACAGGAGGTCGCCACGAGCAGTACTTC
j_call: TRBJ2-7; v_call: TRBV5-1; d_call: TRBD2; clone_size: many; cdr3_aa: CASSLVAGGLYEQYF; cdr3_nt: TGCGCCAGCAGCTTGGTAGCGGGAGGTCTCTACGAGCAGTACTTC